Listed below are T cell receptor beta chains from one sample, sequenced in a study of technical replicates of blood from several donors. Clones were read by immunoSEQ multiplex PCR, and TCRdb kept only the in-frame ones, dropping some. The table records some 15,000 clones, roughly 80% of them present only once. Sequenced material: PBMCs. The receptors shown here come from a human donor in good health. Each CDR3 is given with its conserved first and last residue. Fields, in order: V gene, J gene, clone size, D gene, CDR3 protein, CDR3 DNA. D genes are given only for firm matches. Rows may omit the clone size; those that give it use once, few, many or a size class.

V: TRBV11-1
J: TRBJ2-1
size: .
D: .
CDR3: CASSLAGTGINNEQFF
DNA: TGTGCCAGCAGCTTAGCCGGGACTGGAATAAACAATGAGCAGTTCTTC

V: TRBV6-6
J: TRBJ2-6
size: .
D: TRBD2
CDR3: CASTPSGTGANVLTF
DNA: TGTGCCAGCACTCCAAGCGGGACCGGGGCCAACGTCCTGACTTTC

V: TRBV7-9
J: TRBJ2-1
size: .
D: TRBD2
CDR3: CASSSGLAREFF
DNA: TGTGCCAGCAGCTCCGGACTAGCCCGAGAGTTCTTC

V: TRBV19
J: TRBJ1-1
size: few
D: .
CDR3: CASSLVQGNTEAFF
DNA: TGTGCCAGTAGTCTCGTACAGGGGAACACTGAAGCTTTCTTT

V: TRBV2
J: TRBJ2-7
size: .
D: .
CDR3: CASIGGQLSSYEQYF
DNA: TGTGCCAGCATAGGCGGGCAGTTGAGCTCCTACGAGCAGTACTTC

V: TRBV6-1
J: TRBJ2-1
size: .
D: TRBD2
CDR3: CASRASGNLNNEQFF
DNA: TGTGCCAGCAGGGCTAGCGGGAATTTGAACAATGAGCAGTTCTTC

V: TRBV21-1
J: TRBJ2-7
size: .
D: .
CDR3: CASSKALRDSGICEQYF
DNA: TGTGCCAGCAGCAAAGCGCTAAGGGACTCTGGGATCTGCGAGCAGTACTTC

V: TRBV4-1
J: TRBJ2-4
size: .
D: .
CDR3: CASSHGSELAKNIQYF
DNA: TGCGCCAGCAGCCATGGCAGCGAATTAGCCAAAAACATTCAGTACTTC

V: TRBV6-1
J: TRBJ1-1
size: few
D: .
CDR3: CASRASNTEAFF
DNA: TGTGCCAGCAGAGCATCGAACACTGAAGCTTTCTTT

V: TRBV19
J: TRBJ1-2
size: .
D: .
CDR3: CASSIAGPAGGYTF
DNA: TGTGCCAGTAGTATTGCAGGGCCCGCAGGTGGCTACACCTTC

V: TRBV5-8
J: TRBJ2-1
size: .
D: TRBD2
CDR3: CASSISGTHYNEQFF
DNA: TGTGCCAGCAGCATTAGCGGGACCCACTACAATGAGCAGTTCTTC

V: TRBV10-2
J: TRBJ2-3
size: .
D: .
CDR3: CASTDVSDTDTQYF
DNA: TGCGCCAGCACGGATGTTAGCGACACAGATACGCAGTATTTT

V: TRBV9
J: TRBJ2-3
size: .
D: .
CDR3: CASSVAITGADPSTDTQYF
DNA: TGTGCCAGCAGCGTAGCCATAACGGGAGCCGACCCTAGCACAGATACGCAGTATTTT

V: TRBV5-1
J: TRBJ2-1
size: .
D: .
CDR3: CASSPVPGGRIDEQFF
DNA: TGCGCCAGCAGTCCCGTCCCCGGGGGGCGCATCGATGAGCAGTTCTTC

V: TRBV9
J: TRBJ1-3
size: .
D: TRBD1
CDR3: CASSVAADRGYSLGNTIYF
DNA: TGTGCCAGCAGCGTAGCCGCGGACAGGGGATATTCTCTGGGAAACACCATATATTTT

V: TRBV6-4
J: TRBJ1-1
size: .
D: .
CDR3: CASSDLAGHNTEAFF
DNA: TGTGCCAGCAGTGACCTGGCAGGGCATAACACTGAAGCTTTCTTT

V: TRBV19
J: TRBJ2-1
size: few
D: .
CDR3: CASSLMGLNEQFF
DNA: TGTGCCAGTAGTTTGATGGGGCTCAATGAGCAGTTCTTC

V: TRBV5-1
J: TRBJ2-3
size: .
D: TRBD2
CDR3: CASSRDSSGTDTQYF
DNA: TGCGCCAGCAGCCGCGATTCTAGCGGAACAGATACGCAGTATTTT

V: TRBV4-1
J: TRBJ1-2
size: few
D: .
CDR3: CASSQDASDSLHYGYTF
DNA: TGCGCCAGCAGCCAAGATGCTTCGGACAGTCTACATTATGGCTACACCTTC

V: TRBV6-5
J: TRBJ2-2
size: .
D: TRBD2
CDR3: CASSSGGAGGELFF
DNA: TGTGCCAGCAGTTCCGGGGGGGCCGGCGGGGAGCTGTTTTTT

V: TRBV7-9
J: TRBJ2-7
size: few
D: .
CDR3: CASRQSGYEQYF
DNA: TGTGCCAGCAGGCAGTCGGGGTACGAGCAGTACTTC

V: TRBV30
J: TRBJ2-1
size: once
D: .
CDR3: CAWSATGREQFF
DNA: TGTGCCTGGAGTGCGACAGGACGTGAGCAGTTCTTC

V: TRBV28
J: TRBJ2-1
size: .
D: TRBD2
CDR3: CASSLPGGDEQFF
DNA: TGTGCCAGCAGTTTACCCGGGGGGGATGAGCAGTTCTTC

V: TRBV6-6
J: TRBJ1-1
size: few
D: .
CDR3: CASRVHADTEAFF
DNA: TGTGCCAGCAGGGTACATGCGGACACTGAAGCTTTCTTT

V: TRBV7-8
J: TRBJ2-7
size: .
D: .
CDR3: CASSFVSEQYF
DNA: TGTGCCAGCAGCTTTGTATCGGAGCAGTACTTC

V: TRBV9
J: TRBJ2-1
size: .
D: TRBD2
CDR3: CASSTGLARPWEQFF
DNA: TGTGCCAGCAGTACCGGACTAGCGCGGCCTTGGGAGCAGTTCTTC

V: TRBV21-1
J: TRBJ2-3
size: .
D: .
CDR3: CASSKGWGARESTDTQYF
DNA: TGTGCCAGCAGCAAAGGGTGGGGGGCGCGGGAGAGCACAGATACGCAGTATTTT

V: TRBV5-6
J: TRBJ2-1
size: .
D: TRBD2
CDR3: CASSSSGRAGDEQFF
DNA: TGTGCCAGCAGCTCTAGCGGGAGGGCCGGGGATGAGCAGTTCTTC

V: TRBV4-2
J: TRBJ2-1
size: once
D: TRBD2
CDR3: CASSQEKTGTSGGIYNEQFF
DNA: TGTGCCAGCAGCCAAGAAAAAACCGGGACTAGCGGGGGTATCTACAATGAGCAGTTCTTC

V: TRBV4-2
J: TRBJ2-3
size: .
D: .
CDR3: CASSQGGSADTDTQYF
DNA: TGTGCCAGCAGCCAAGGGGGTAGCGCGGACACAGATACGCAGTATTTT

V: TRBV11-1
J: TRBJ2-1
size: .
D: TRBD2
CDR3: CASSRGTSAYNEQFF
DNA: TGTGCTAGCAGTCGGGGGACTAGCGCGTACAATGAGCAGTTCTTC

V: TRBV7-2
J: TRBJ2-1
size: .
D: TRBD2
CDR3: CASSLGASGRVYEQFF
DNA: TGTGCCAGCAGCTTAGGTGCTAGCGGGAGGGTTTATGAGCAGTTCTTC

V: TRBV2
J: TRBJ2-1
size: once
D: .
CDR3: CASRYRQTVSYNEQFF
DNA: TGTGCCAGCAGATACAGACAGACCGTCTCCTACAATGAGCAGTTCTTC

V: TRBV5-1
J: TRBJ2-7
size: .
D: .
CDR3: CASSLAPTGPLGEQYF
DNA: TGCGCCAGCAGCTTGGCCCCCACAGGGCCCCTCGGTGAGCAGTACTTC

V: TRBV10-1
J: TRBJ2-7
size: .
D: TRBD2
CDR3: CASSPGAGTYEQYF
DNA: TGCGCCAGCAGCCCTGGAGCGGGAACCTACGAGCAGTACTTC

V: TRBV11-3
J: TRBJ2-3
size: .
D: TRBD2
CDR3: CASSSGLAGSKTDTQYF
DNA: TGTGCCAGCAGCTCAGGACTAGCGGGGAGTAAAACAGATACGCAGTATTTT

V: TRBV6-1
J: TRBJ2-7
size: few
D: .
CDR3: CASIQRLNSYEQYF
DNA: TGTGCCAGCATACAGCGGCTGAACTCCTACGAGCAGTACTTC

V: TRBV5-5
J: TRBJ1-4
size: .
D: .
CDR3: CASSSSVSGNEKLFF
DNA: TGTGCCAGCAGCTCGTCAGTCAGTGGTAATGAAAAACTGTTTTTT

V: TRBV6-5
J: TRBJ2-5
size: .
D: .
CDR3: CASSYSEGTETQYF
DNA: TGTGCCAGCAGTTACTCGGAGGGGACGGAGACCCAGTACTTC

V: TRBV9
J: TRBJ1-1
size: .
D: .
CDR3: CASSVTRDMNTEAFF
DNA: TGTGCCAGCAGCGTAACCAGGGACATGAACACTGAAGCTTTCTTT